These 6 T cell receptor beta chains were all obtained from the same sample, sequenced in a study of Graves' ophthalmopathy and Graves' hyperthyroidism. Using RNA transcripts, the TCR beta CDR3 regions were amplified. The first round was an RT-PCR with HTBI primers, and the second round was a multiplex PCR. Each CDR3 protein gets one entry after TCRdb re-called the multiplex PCR reads with MiXCR. The sample carries about 640,000 distinct CDR3 sequences, about 40% recorded once. Sequenced sample: peripheral blood. Receptors originate from an adult man with Graves' ophthalmopathy.

V gene TRBV10-3 combines with J gene TRBJ1-1; no clear D. Germline CDR1 is ENHRY and CDR2 is SYGVKD. The CDR3 extends over 14 amino acids. V dropped 10 bases and J dropped 10 bases, with 25 bases sitting between them. CDR3 in DNA: TGTGCCAGCAGCGGGGTCGCCGGTGTAGAGGGAGCTTTCTTT. It encodes CASSGVAGVEGAFF.

This clonotype was seen many times. The V and J genes are TRBV11-2 and TRBJ1-1; D may be TRBD1 (5 bases). Trimming stripped 8 bases from V and 3 bases from J, with 16 bases between. There are 14 residues in the CDR3. The V gene's germline CDR1 is SGHAT and CDR2 FQNNGV. In nucleotides, the CDR3 is TGTGCCAGCCAGTCGGGGGTTGGTTACACTGAAGCTTTCTTT. Translating it yields CASQSGVGYTEAFF.

Points on this clonotype: Mismatch with germline at one junction end may stem from a read error. This chain connects TRBV10-3 to TRBJ1-6, with D perhaps TRBD1 (5 bases). The CDR3 loop spans 18 amino acids. The germline V gene has CDR1 ENHRY and CDR2 SYGVKD. The CDR3 loop reads CASLAGQGAGSYNSPPHF. The CDR3 nucleotides read TGTGCCAGCTTGGCGGGGCAGGGAGCCGGGTCCTATAATTCACCCCCCCACTTT.

This clonotype was seen a handful of times. One end of the junction does not line up with germline, which may come from a read error. The J gene is TRBJ1-2, the V gene TRBV3-1, with TRBD1 identical over 8 bases. The CDR3 extends over 13 amino acids. Per germline, CDR1 LGHDT and CDR2 YNNKEL (reference sequence). The CDR3: CASSQTSEGYRGF. In nucleotides, the CDR3 is TGTGCCAGCAGCCAAACGTCCGAAGGTTACAGGGGGTTC. The whole variable domain, filled in from reference TRBV3-1 and TRBJ1-2, reads DTAVSQTPKYLVTQMGNDKSIKCEQNLGHDTMYWYKQDSKKFLKIMFSYNNKELIINETVPNRFSPKSPDKAHLNLHINSLELGDSAVYFCASSQTSEGYRGFGSGTRLTVV.

The genes are TRBV29-1 and TRBJ1-2, with 10 bases that match TRBD1. The CDR3 is made up of 11 amino acids. The germline gives CDR1 SQVTM, CDR2 ANQGSEA. J was trimmed by 8 bases and V by 7 bases; bases with no gene match: 4. In DNA form, the CDR3 reads TGCAGCGCGAAGGGACAGGGGGGCTACACCTTC. Translating gives CSAKGQGGYTF.

This clonotype was counted many times. V and J are TRBV15 and TRBJ2-2, with TRBD2 as a possible D gene (6 bases). V lost 5 bases, J lost 3 bases, and 13 bases lay in between. The CDR3 totals 15 residues. Looked up from germline, CDR1 is LNHNV and CDR2 is YYDKDF (reference sequence). The CDR3 DNA sequence: TGTGCCACCAGCTTGGGACTCCAACACACCGGGGAGCTGTTTTTT. It specifies CATSLGLQHTGELFF.